By share, the clone carrying this T cell receptor beta chain counts as large (0.1 to 1%). The antigen is undetermined. Trimming left V 4 bases short and J 7 bases short, with 10 bases between. The CDR3 has 12 amino acids. Constant-region reverse primers amplified full-length variable regions, followed by semi-nested Nested Universal Primer A PCR. TCRdb ran MiXCR on the 5' RACE reads and lists one entry per CDR3 protein. The data contain 7,500 to 10,000 distinct CDR3 sequences, approximately 61% of them seen just once; the ten biggest clones take up around 6%. The study's findings and limits: Tumor Treg TCRs overlapped most with tumor naive CD4+ cells.

The chain combines TRBV12-3 or TRBV12-4 with TRBJ1-2; D is perhaps TRBD1 (6 bases). This receptor was obtained from a female donor with breast cancer. The specimen was tumor-infiltrating memory CD4+ T cells sorted from the breast tumor. Subset given: memory CD4+ T cells, CD4+CD45RO+CD25-. CDR3 coding DNA: TGTGCCAGCAGTTCAACAGGGTTTGGCTACACCTTC. Translated: CASSSTGFGYTF.